Listed below are T cell receptor beta chains from one sample, sequenced in a study of identical twins. Each CDR3 protein is one row after TCRdb ran MiXCR on the 5' RACE reads. Among around 960,000 distinct CDR3 sequences, roughly an eighth were seen once, and the ten largest hold about 1.5%. This same sample was also part of a study on yellow fever vaccine responses in identical twins.

The sequencing input was PBMCs. The receptors stem from a woman between 18 and 29 years old in good health. The CDR3 runs from the conserved cysteine through the conserved F or W. The order of the fields is J gene, V gene, clone size, D gene, CDR3 DNA, CDR3 protein. A D gene is named only where the DNA matches it firmly. The size entry is marked missing in some rows and otherwise reads once, few, many or a size class.

j_call: TRBJ2-3; v_call: TRBV5-1; clone_size: .; d_call: .; cdr3_nt: TGCGCCAGCAGCTTGGTGGGGTTCGATGGGGGGCCCACAGATACGCAGTATTTT; cdr3_aa: CASSLVGFDGGPTDTQYF
j_call: TRBJ2-7; v_call: TRBV12-3/TRBV12-4; clone_size: many; d_call: .; cdr3_nt: TGTGCCAGCAGACGAAACCGAGATGACTACGAGCAGTACTTC; cdr3_aa: CASRRNRDDYEQYF
j_call: TRBJ2-5; v_call: TRBV2; clone_size: few; d_call: TRBD1; cdr3_nt: TGTGCCACCGCACGGACAGGGGGCTCGAAGACCCAGTACTTC; cdr3_aa: CATARTGGSKTQYF
j_call: TRBJ2-3; v_call: TRBV12-3/TRBV12-4; clone_size: few; d_call: .; cdr3_nt: TGTGCCAGCAGTTTCGGGATAGGGGATACGCAGTATTTT; cdr3_aa: CASSFGIGDTQYF
j_call: TRBJ2-5; v_call: TRBV12-3/TRBV12-4; clone_size: .; d_call: TRBD2; cdr3_nt: TGTGCCAGCAGTTTCCGGACTAGCGGGATAAAAGAGACCCAGTACTTC; cdr3_aa: CASSFRTSGIKETQYF
j_call: TRBJ1-5; v_call: TRBV27; clone_size: .; d_call: .; cdr3_nt: TGTGCCAGCAGTCCCCGGAGAGGGACGGGCAATCAGCCCCAGCATTTT; cdr3_aa: CASSPRRGTGNQPQHF
j_call: TRBJ1-4; v_call: TRBV20-1; clone_size: .; d_call: .; cdr3_nt: TGCAGTGCTAGAGGGACAGAGATTAATGAAAAACTGTTTTTT; cdr3_aa: CSARGTEINEKLFF
j_call: TRBJ2-1; v_call: TRBV9; clone_size: .; d_call: TRBD2; cdr3_nt: TGTGCCAGCAGCGTAGCTTGGGCTAGCGGGAGGGGTGAGCAGTTCTTC; cdr3_aa: CASSVAWASGRGEQFF
j_call: TRBJ1-5; v_call: TRBV15; clone_size: .; d_call: TRBD1; cdr3_nt: TGTGCCACCAGCAGCGGGGGACAGTCAAAAAATCAGCCCCAGCATTTT; cdr3_aa: CATSSGGQSKNQPQHF
j_call: TRBJ2-3; v_call: TRBV6-2/TRBV6-3; clone_size: .; d_call: .; cdr3_nt: TGTGCCAGCACCCCCCGGGGTAGTAATCATGCAGATACGCAGTATTTT; cdr3_aa: CASTPRGSNHADTQYF
j_call: TRBJ2-7; v_call: TRBV20-1; clone_size: .; d_call: TRBD2; cdr3_nt: TGCAGTGCCGCCGGGACTAGCGGGAGAGGAAGGTACGAGCAGTACTTC; cdr3_aa: CSAAGTSGRGRYEQYF
j_call: TRBJ2-1; v_call: TRBV20-1; clone_size: .; d_call: .; cdr3_nt: TGCAGTGCCCCGGGGGTCCCCCAGCGCTACAATGAGCAGTTCTTC; cdr3_aa: CSAPGVPQRYNEQFF
j_call: TRBJ2-1; v_call: TRBV4-2; clone_size: .; d_call: TRBD2; cdr3_nt: TGTGCCAGCAGCCCGGGACTAGCGGAGGTAGAGCAGTTCTTC; cdr3_aa: CASSPGLAEVEQFF
j_call: TRBJ2-2; v_call: TRBV6-1; clone_size: .; d_call: TRBD2; cdr3_nt: TGTGCCAGCACCCCAGCGGGGAGGACCGGGGAGCTGTTTTTT; cdr3_aa: CASTPAGRTGELFF
j_call: TRBJ1-1; v_call: TRBV12-3/TRBV12-4; clone_size: few; d_call: .; cdr3_nt: TGTGCCAGCACACGAAACGGTGAAGCTTTCTTT; cdr3_aa: CASTRNGEAFF
j_call: TRBJ2-1; v_call: TRBV7-6; clone_size: .; d_call: TRBD2; cdr3_nt: TGTGCCAGCAGCTCTAATTGGGGGGGGTATGAGCAGTTCTTC; cdr3_aa: CASSSNWGGYEQFF
j_call: TRBJ1-4; v_call: TRBV5-1; clone_size: .; d_call: .; cdr3_nt: TGCGCCAGCAGCTTGAGGAGCGGATCAGCAGCTAATGAAAAACTGTTTTTT; cdr3_aa: CASSLRSGSAANEKLFF
j_call: TRBJ2-1; v_call: TRBV20-1; clone_size: .; d_call: TRBD2; cdr3_nt: TGCAGTGCTAGACAACCGGGACTAGAAATCTTCTTC; cdr3_aa: CSARQPGLEIFF
j_call: TRBJ2-2; v_call: TRBV5-5; clone_size: few; d_call: .; cdr3_nt: TGTGCCAGCAGCTTGAGGTCGGCCGCCGGGGAGCTGTTTTTT; cdr3_aa: CASSLRSAAGELFF
j_call: TRBJ2-5; v_call: TRBV2; clone_size: .; d_call: .; cdr3_nt: TGTGCCAGCAGGAATGGAGGGGCCAGGGAGACCCAGTACTTC; cdr3_aa: CASRNGGARETQYF
j_call: TRBJ1-2; v_call: TRBV29-1; clone_size: many; d_call: .; cdr3_nt: TGCAGCGTTGAAGAACCAGAGTTCTATGGCTACACCTTC; cdr3_aa: CSVEEPEFYGYTF
j_call: TRBJ2-3; v_call: TRBV5-1; clone_size: .; d_call: TRBD2; cdr3_nt: TGCGCCAGCAGCTTGGCTGAGCTAGCGGGGGGCCGCCGGGTCACAGATACGCAGTATTTT; cdr3_aa: CASSLAELAGGRRVTDTQYF
j_call: TRBJ1-2; v_call: TRBV6-1; clone_size: many; d_call: .; cdr3_nt: TGTGCCAGCAGGGACGATGGGACACGGATCTACTATGGCTACACCTTC; cdr3_aa: CASRDDGTRIYYGYTF
j_call: TRBJ1-1; v_call: TRBV4-1; clone_size: few; d_call: TRBD1; cdr3_nt: TGCGCCAGCAGCCAGAGGGACAGGGATGGCTGGGACACTGAAGCTTTCTTT; cdr3_aa: CASSQRDRDGWDTEAFF
j_call: TRBJ2-3; v_call: TRBV29-1; clone_size: many; d_call: .; cdr3_nt: TGCAGCGTTGTTTGGCAGGCCGCAGATACGCAGTATTTT; cdr3_aa: CSVVWQAADTQYF
j_call: TRBJ1-1; v_call: TRBV5-1; clone_size: .; d_call: TRBD1; cdr3_nt: TGCGCCAGCAGCTTGGCCATACAGGGGGTCACTGAAGCTTTCTTT; cdr3_aa: CASSLAIQGVTEAFF
j_call: TRBJ2-2; v_call: TRBV5-8; clone_size: few; d_call: TRBD1; cdr3_nt: TGTGCCAGCAGCGATGACGGGACAGGGATCACCGGGGAGCTGTTTTTT; cdr3_aa: CASSDDGTGITGELFF
j_call: TRBJ1-5; v_call: TRBV19; clone_size: .; d_call: .; cdr3_nt: TGTGCCAGTAGTATCTTGGGGCTCGGTCAGCCCCAGCATTTT; cdr3_aa: CASSILGLGQPQHF
j_call: TRBJ1-6; v_call: TRBV12-3/TRBV12-4; clone_size: many; d_call: .; cdr3_nt: TGTGCCAGCAGTTTACGGTCCAGCGGCGGAGCCAATTCACCCCTCCACTTT; cdr3_aa: CASSLRSSGGANSPLHF
j_call: TRBJ2-4; v_call: TRBV7-9; clone_size: .; d_call: .; cdr3_nt: TGTGCCAGCAGCTTAGTCGGGGGACCTTCAAAAAACATTCAGTACTTC; cdr3_aa: CASSLVGGPSKNIQYF
j_call: TRBJ1-2; v_call: TRBV6-1; clone_size: .; d_call: .; cdr3_nt: TGTGCCGGAAAGGACCGTAGCAACTATGGCTACACCTTC; cdr3_aa: CAGKDRSNYGYTF
j_call: TRBJ2-7; v_call: TRBV5-1; clone_size: .; d_call: TRBD2; cdr3_nt: TGCGCCAGCAGCTTGGTCCTAGCGGGGCCCATGGACGAGCAGTACTTC; cdr3_aa: CASSLVLAGPMDEQYF
j_call: TRBJ2-5; v_call: TRBV28; clone_size: .; d_call: TRBD1; cdr3_nt: TGTGCCAGCAGTTTATACAGGGGCGTAGAGACCCAGTACTTC; cdr3_aa: CASSLYRGVETQYF
j_call: TRBJ1-2; v_call: TRBV18; clone_size: .; d_call: TRBD1; cdr3_nt: TGTGCCAGCTCAAGCCAACCCGGGACAGGGGTCTATGGCTACACCTTC; cdr3_aa: CASSSQPGTGVYGYTF
j_call: TRBJ2-7; v_call: TRBV12-3/TRBV12-4; clone_size: many; d_call: .; cdr3_nt: TGTGCCAGCAGTCCCCATCGTAGGAGGGTCTACGAGCAGTACTTC; cdr3_aa: CASSPHRRRVYEQYF
j_call: TRBJ2-3; v_call: TRBV24-1; clone_size: .; d_call: TRBD2; cdr3_nt: TGTGCCACCAGTGACCTGAGCGGGGGGGCCACAGATACGCAGTATTTT; cdr3_aa: CATSDLSGGATDTQYF
j_call: TRBJ2-3; v_call: TRBV6-5; clone_size: .; d_call: .; cdr3_nt: TGTGCCAGCAGTTGGCGGGGAGTACACGGAGATACGCAGTATTTT; cdr3_aa: CASSWRGVHGDTQYF
j_call: TRBJ2-1; v_call: TRBV24-1; clone_size: many; d_call: TRBD2; cdr3_nt: TGTGCCACCAGTGATTTAAATTGGGCTAGCGGGGAGGGACCAGACAATGAGCAGTTCTTC; cdr3_aa: CATSDLNWASGEGPDNEQFF
j_call: TRBJ2-2; v_call: TRBV5-6; clone_size: many; d_call: .; cdr3_nt: TGTGCCAGCAGCGGCGGGACTTACCCCGGGGAGCTGTTTTTT; cdr3_aa: CASSGGTYPGELFF
j_call: TRBJ1-1; v_call: TRBV28; clone_size: .; d_call: .; cdr3_nt: TGTGCCAGCAGTTGGGGACGATGGCGAACCCCTGAAGCTTTCTTT; cdr3_aa: CASSWGRWRTPEAFF
j_call: TRBJ2-5; v_call: TRBV27; clone_size: .; d_call: TRBD2; cdr3_nt: TGTGCCAGCAGTTATCTAGCGGGAGGGCCGGAGACCCAGTACTTC; cdr3_aa: CASSYLAGGPETQYF
j_call: TRBJ1-3; v_call: TRBV4-2; clone_size: many; d_call: .; cdr3_nt: TGTGCCAGCAGCCAAGATTGGGGAAACACCATATATTTT; cdr3_aa: CASSQDWGNTIYF
j_call: TRBJ2-3; v_call: TRBV9; clone_size: .; d_call: .; cdr3_nt: TGTGCCAGCAGCGTTGGGGGAGTTGTGGCAGATACGCAGTATTTT; cdr3_aa: CASSVGGVVADTQYF
j_call: TRBJ2-1; v_call: TRBV9; clone_size: few; d_call: .; cdr3_nt: TGTGCCAGCAGCGTAGAACCGAAGAAAGGAAACAATGAGCAGTTCTTC; cdr3_aa: CASSVEPKKGNNEQFF
j_call: TRBJ2-7; v_call: TRBV20-1; clone_size: many; d_call: TRBD2; cdr3_nt: TGCAGTGCTAGGGCGACTAGCGACTACGAGCAGTACTTC; cdr3_aa: CSARATSDYEQYF
j_call: TRBJ2-1; v_call: TRBV6-4; clone_size: .; d_call: .; cdr3_nt: TGTGCCAGCAGTGCCGGCGTATATTACAATGAGCAGTTCTTC; cdr3_aa: CASSAGVYYNEQFF
j_call: TRBJ1-6; v_call: TRBV28; clone_size: .; d_call: .; cdr3_nt: TGTGCCAGCAGTGAAGATTTTGGACAGTTTTATAATTCACCCCTCCACTTT; cdr3_aa: CASSEDFGQFYNSPLHF
j_call: TRBJ1-1; v_call: TRBV20-1; clone_size: .; d_call: TRBD1; cdr3_nt: TGCAGTGCAGGGACAGGGGTTCGGCTGGGCACTGAAGCTTTCTTT; cdr3_aa: CSAGTGVRLGTEAFF
j_call: TRBJ1-1; v_call: TRBV6-1; clone_size: .; d_call: TRBD1; cdr3_nt: TGTGCCAGCAGTGGACATTTAGACAGGGCTAACCTTGAAGCTTTCTTT; cdr3_aa: CASSGHLDRANLEAFF
j_call: TRBJ1-1; v_call: TRBV7-8; clone_size: few; d_call: .; cdr3_nt: TGTGCCAGCCACCGGACAGCCATCACCCTGAACACTGAAGCTTTCTTT; cdr3_aa: CASHRTAITLNTEAFF
j_call: TRBJ2-2; v_call: TRBV4-1; clone_size: few; d_call: TRBD2; cdr3_nt: TGCGCCAGCAGCCAAGATCCGAGGACTAGTGGTCTCATCGGGGAGCTGTTTTTT; cdr3_aa: CASSQDPRTSGLIGELFF